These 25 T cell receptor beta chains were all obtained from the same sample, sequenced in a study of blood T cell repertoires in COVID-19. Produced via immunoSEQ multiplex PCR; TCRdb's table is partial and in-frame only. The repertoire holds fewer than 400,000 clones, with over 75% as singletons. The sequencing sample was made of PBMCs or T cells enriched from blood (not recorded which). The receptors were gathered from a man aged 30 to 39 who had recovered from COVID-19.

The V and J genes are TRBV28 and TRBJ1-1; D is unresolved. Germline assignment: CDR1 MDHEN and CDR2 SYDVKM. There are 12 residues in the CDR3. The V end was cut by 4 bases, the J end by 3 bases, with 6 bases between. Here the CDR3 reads CASSSIDTEAFF. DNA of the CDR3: TGTGCCAGCAGTTCCATAGACACTGAAGCTTTCTTT.

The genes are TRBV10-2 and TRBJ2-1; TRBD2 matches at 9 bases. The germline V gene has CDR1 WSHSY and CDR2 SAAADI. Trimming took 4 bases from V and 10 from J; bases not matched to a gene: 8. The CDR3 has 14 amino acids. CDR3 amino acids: CASSGGSAGGEQFF. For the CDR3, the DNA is TGCGCCAGCAGTGGAGGCTCGGCGGGAGGGGAGCAGTTCTTC.

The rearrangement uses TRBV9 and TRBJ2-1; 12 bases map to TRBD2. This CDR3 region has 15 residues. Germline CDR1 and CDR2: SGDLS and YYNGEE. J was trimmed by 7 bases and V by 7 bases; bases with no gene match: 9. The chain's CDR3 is CASDPTSGSKNEQFF. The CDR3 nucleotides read TGTGCCAGCGATCCGACTAGCGGGAGTAAGAATGAGCAGTTCTTC.

CDR3 sequence: CASSTPTSGGYNEQFF. CDR3 in DNA: TGTGCCAGCAGTACCCCAACTAGCGGGGGCTACAATGAGCAGTTCTTC. The chain is built from TRBV28 and TRBJ2-1; 11 bases match TRBD2. In germline, CDR1 is MDHEN, CDR2 SYDVKM. The CDR3 loop spans 16 amino acids. The V gene end was trimmed by 5 bases and the J gene end by 3 bases; junction bases not matched to a gene: 6.

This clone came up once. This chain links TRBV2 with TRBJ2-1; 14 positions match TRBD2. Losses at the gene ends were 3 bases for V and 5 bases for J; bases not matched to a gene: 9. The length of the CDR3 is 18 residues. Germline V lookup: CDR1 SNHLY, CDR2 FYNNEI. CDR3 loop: CASSELPGTSGRDNEQFF. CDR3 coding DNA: TGTGCCAGCAGTGAGCTTCCAGGGACTAGCGGGAGAGACAATGAGCAGTTCTTC.

CDR3 loop: CASSFSLSRSSYEQYF. CDR3 nucleotides: TGTGCCAGCAGCTTCTCCCTATCAAGAAGCTCCTACGAGCAGTACTTC. The chain is built from TRBV27 and TRBJ2-7; D not certain. The V end lost 6 bases, the J end lost 0 bases, and 18 bases lay between the germline ends. From germline, CDR1 is MNHEY and CDR2 SMNVEV (reference sequence). This CDR3 has 16 residues.

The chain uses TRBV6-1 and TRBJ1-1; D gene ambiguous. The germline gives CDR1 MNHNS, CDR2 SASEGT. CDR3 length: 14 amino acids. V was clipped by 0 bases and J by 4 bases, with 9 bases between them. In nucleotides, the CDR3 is TGTGCCAGCAGTGAAGCGCCTCGGGGCACTGAAGCTTTCTTT. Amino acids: CASSEAPRGTEAFF.

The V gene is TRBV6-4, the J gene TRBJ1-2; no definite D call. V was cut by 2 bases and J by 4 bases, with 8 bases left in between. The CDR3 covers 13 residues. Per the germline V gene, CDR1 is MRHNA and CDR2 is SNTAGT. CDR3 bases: TGTGCCAGCAGTGACAGCCCTCTCTATGGCTACACCTTC. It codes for CASSDSPLYGYTF.

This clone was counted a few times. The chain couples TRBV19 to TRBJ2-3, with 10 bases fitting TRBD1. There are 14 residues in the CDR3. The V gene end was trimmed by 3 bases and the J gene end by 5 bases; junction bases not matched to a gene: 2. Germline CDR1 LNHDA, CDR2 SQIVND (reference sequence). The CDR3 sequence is CASSMTGGRDTQYF. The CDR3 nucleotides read TGTGCCAGTAGTATGACAGGGGGCAGAGATACGCAGTATTTT.

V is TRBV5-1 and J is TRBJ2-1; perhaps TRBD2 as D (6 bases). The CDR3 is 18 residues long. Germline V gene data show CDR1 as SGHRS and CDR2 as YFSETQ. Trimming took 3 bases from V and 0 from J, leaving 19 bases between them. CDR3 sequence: CASSSPRAGRSSYNEQFF. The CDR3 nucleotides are TGCGCCAGCAGCTCGCCTAGGGCGGGACGGAGCTCCTACAATGAGCAGTTCTTC.

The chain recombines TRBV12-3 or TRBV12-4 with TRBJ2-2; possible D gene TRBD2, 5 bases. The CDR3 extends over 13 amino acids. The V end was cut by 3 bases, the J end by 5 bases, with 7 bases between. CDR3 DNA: TGTGCCAGCAGTTTCGGGGATACCGGGGAGCTGTTTTTT. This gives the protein CASSFGDTGELFF.

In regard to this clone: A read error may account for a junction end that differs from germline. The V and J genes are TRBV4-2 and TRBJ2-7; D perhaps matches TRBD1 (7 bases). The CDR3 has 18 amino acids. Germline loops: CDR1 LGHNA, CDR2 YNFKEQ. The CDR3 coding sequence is TGTGCCAGCAGTCAAGTTTCTAGCGAGGACAGGAATTCCTACGAGCAGTACTTC. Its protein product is CASSQVSSEDRNSYEQYF.

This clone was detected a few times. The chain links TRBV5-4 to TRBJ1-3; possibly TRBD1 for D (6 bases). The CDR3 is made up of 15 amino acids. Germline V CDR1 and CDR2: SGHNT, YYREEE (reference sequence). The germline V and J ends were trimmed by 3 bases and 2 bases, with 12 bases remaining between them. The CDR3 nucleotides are TGTGCCAGCAGCTCACAAAACAGGGCTGGAAACACCATATATTTT. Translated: CASSSQNRAGNTIYF. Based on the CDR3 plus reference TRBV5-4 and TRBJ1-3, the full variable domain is ETGVTQSPTHLIKTRGQQVTLRCSSQSGHNTVSWYQQALGQGPQFIFQYYREEENGRGNFPPRFSGLQFPNYSSELNVNALELDDSALYLCASSSQNRAGNTIYFGEGSWLTVV.

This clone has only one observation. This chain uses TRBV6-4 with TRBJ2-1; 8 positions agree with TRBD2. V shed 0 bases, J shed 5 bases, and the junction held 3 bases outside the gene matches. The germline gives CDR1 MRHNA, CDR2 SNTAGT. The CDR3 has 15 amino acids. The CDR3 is CASSDSVAGNNEQFF. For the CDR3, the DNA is TGTGCCAGCAGTGACTCCGTAGCGGGGAACAATGAGCAGTTCTTC.

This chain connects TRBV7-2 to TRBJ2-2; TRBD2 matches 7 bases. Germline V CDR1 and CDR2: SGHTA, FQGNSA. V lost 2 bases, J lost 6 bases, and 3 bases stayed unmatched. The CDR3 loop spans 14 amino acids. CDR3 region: CASSLRTSAGELFF. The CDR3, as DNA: TGTGCCAGCAGCTTAAGAACTAGCGCCGGGGAGCTGTTTTTT.

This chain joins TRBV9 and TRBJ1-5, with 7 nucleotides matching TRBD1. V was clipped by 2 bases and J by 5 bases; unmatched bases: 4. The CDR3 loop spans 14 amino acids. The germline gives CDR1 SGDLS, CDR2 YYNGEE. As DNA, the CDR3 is TGTGCCAGCAGCGTTGGGACAGATCATCAGCCCCAGCATTTT. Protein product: CASSVGTDHQPQHF.

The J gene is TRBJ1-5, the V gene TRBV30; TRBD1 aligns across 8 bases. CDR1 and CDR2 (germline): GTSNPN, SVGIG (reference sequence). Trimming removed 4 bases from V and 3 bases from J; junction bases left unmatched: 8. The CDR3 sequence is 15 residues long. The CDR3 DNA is TGTGCCTGGACTATACAGGGGGTTTACAATCAGCCCCAGCATTTT. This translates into CAWTIQGVYNQPQHF.

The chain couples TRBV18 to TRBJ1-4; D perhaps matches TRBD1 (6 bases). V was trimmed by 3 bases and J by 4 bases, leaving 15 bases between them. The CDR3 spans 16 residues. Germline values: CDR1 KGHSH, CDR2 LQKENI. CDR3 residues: CASSPQALGGNEKLFF. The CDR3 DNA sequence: TGTGCCAGCTCACCCCAAGCATTAGGGGGTAATGAAAAACTGTTTTTT. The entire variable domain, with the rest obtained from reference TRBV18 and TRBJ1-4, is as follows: NAGVMQNPRHLVRRRGQEARLRCSPMKGHSHVYWYRQLPEEGLKFMVYLQKENIIDESGMPKERFSAEFPKEGPSILRIQQVVRGDSAAYFCASSPQALGGNEKLFFGSGTQLSVL.

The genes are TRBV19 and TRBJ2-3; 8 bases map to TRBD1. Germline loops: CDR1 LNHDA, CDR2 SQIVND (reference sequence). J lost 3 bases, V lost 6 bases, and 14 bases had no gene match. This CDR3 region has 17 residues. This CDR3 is CASSYVRGTGTTDTQYF. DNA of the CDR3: TGTGCCAGTAGCTACGTCAGGGGGACAGGTACGACAGATACGCAGTATTTT.

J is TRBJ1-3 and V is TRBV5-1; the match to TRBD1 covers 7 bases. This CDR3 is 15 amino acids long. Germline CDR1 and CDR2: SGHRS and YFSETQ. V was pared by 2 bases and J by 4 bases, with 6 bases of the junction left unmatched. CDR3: CASSLTTGFGNTIYF. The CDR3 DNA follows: TGCGCCAGCAGCTTAACGACAGGGTTCGGAAACACCATATATTTT.

The CDR3 protein is CASSLGFSGGGKETQYF. CDR3 DNA sequence: TGTGCCAGCAGCTTGGGTTTTTCGGGCGGGGGGAAAGAGACCCAGTACTTC. The genes are TRBV5-4 and TRBJ2-5; TRBD2 matches at 8 bases. This CDR3 is built from 17 residues. Germline-derived CDR1 and CDR2 are SGHNT and YYREEE (reference sequence). J gave up 3 bases and V 0 bases, and 10 bases lay outside the gene matches.

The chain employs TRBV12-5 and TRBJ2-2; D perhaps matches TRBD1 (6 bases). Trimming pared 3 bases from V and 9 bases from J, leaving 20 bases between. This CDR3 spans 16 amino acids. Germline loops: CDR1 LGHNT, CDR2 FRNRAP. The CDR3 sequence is CASGFTAEPGVRELFF. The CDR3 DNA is TGTGCTAGTGGTTTCACGGCGGAACCAGGGGTCCGGGAGCTGTTTTTT.

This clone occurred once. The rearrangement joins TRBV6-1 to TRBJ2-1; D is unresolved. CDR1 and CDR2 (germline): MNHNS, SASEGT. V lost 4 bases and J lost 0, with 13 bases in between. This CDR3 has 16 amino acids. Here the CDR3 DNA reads TGTGCCAGCAGTGGGTTACAACCAAGCTCCTACAATGAGCAGTTCTTC. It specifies CASSGLQPSSYNEQFF.

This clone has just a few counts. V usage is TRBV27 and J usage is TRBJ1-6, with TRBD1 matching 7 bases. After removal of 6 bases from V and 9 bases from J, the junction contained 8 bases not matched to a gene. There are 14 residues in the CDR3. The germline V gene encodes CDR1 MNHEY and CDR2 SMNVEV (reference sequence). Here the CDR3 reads CASRHDREVSPLHF. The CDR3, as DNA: TGTGCCAGCAGGCACGACAGGGAGGTTTCACCCCTCCACTTT.

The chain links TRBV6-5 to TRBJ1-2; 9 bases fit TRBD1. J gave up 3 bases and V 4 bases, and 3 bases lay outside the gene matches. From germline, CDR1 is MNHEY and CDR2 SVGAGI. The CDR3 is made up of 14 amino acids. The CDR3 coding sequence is TGTGCCAGCAGTTCCGGGACAGGGTACTATGGCTACACCTTC. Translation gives CASSSGTGYYGYTF.